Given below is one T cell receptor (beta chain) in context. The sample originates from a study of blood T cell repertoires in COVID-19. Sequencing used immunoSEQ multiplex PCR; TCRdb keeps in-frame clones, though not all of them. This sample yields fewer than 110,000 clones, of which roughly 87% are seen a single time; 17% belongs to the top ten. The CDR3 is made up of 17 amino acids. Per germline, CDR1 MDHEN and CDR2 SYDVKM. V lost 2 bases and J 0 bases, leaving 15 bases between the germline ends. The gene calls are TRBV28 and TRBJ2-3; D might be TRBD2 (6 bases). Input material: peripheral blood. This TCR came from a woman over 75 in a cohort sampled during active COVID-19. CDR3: CASSLGVGTGSTDTQYF. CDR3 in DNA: TGTGCCAGCAGTTTAGGTGTCGGGACTGGCAGCACAGATACGCAGTATTTT.